The entry below describes one T cell receptor beta chain. The data belong to a study of T cell repertoires in ileal Crohn's disease. Study-wide context: Thiopurines (11) or anti-TNF agents (approximately 19) were given postoperatively to about half.

Generated by immunoSEQ multiplex PCR, the TCRdb table keeps only in-frame clones and is missing some. The repertoire consists of roughly 13,000 clones, with roughly 78% occurring once and the leading ten covering 3.5% to 5.5%. The CDR3 length is 13 residues. Germline V lookup: CDR1 SEHNR, CDR2 FQNEAQ (reference sequence). V was trimmed by 7 bases and J by 0 bases, leaving 7 bases between them. V usage is TRBV7-9 and J usage is TRBJ1-5; D is undetermined. The sequence came from an adult with Crohn's disease. Sequenced sample: ileal tissue. This CDR3 reads CASTRDSNQPQHF. DNA of the CDR3: TGTGCCAGCACCCGGGATAGCAATCAGCCCCAGCATTTT.